This T cell receptor (beta chain) was sequenced during a study of response to subunit inactivated influenza vaccine. Each CDR3 protein is one row after TCRdb ran MiXCR on the RT-PCR reads. The table includes a few hundred thousand distinct CDR3 sequences, 12% detected once. Trimming took 3 bases from V and 0 from J; bases not matched to a gene: 9. The CDR3 spans 18 residues. Germline V CDR1 and CDR2: SGDLS, YYNGEE. This clonotype was observed a handful of times. The sample here was non-naive T cells sorted from PBMCs, taken 14 days before vaccination. The TCR was taken from a man aged 50 or older who received an inactivated influenza vaccine. This chain joins TRBV9 and TRBJ2-6, with 7 nucleotides matching TRBD1. CDR3 nucleotide sequence: TGTGCCAGCAGCGCTGAGGGACAGACAATCTCTGGGGCCAACGTCCTGACTTTC. Amino acid sequence: CASSAEGQTISGANVLTF.